Listed here are 15 T cell receptor beta chains from one sample, sequenced in a study of blood T cell repertoires in COVID-19. Libraries were prepared by immunoSEQ multiplex PCR; TCRdb keeps only in-frame clonotypes and omits some of them. The sample lists about 120,000 clones, 70% to 90% seen once, with 2% to 2.5% in the top ten. The sequenced sample consisted of peripheral blood. The receptors derive from a man aged 30-40 years with acute or convalescent COVID-19.

This clone was found once. The chain employs TRBV5-1 and TRBJ1-1; TRBD1 matches at 7 bases. The CDR3 is 17 residues long. Germline V gene data show CDR1 as SGHRS and CDR2 as YFSETQ. V lost 2 bases, J lost 0 bases, and 10 bases stayed unmatched. The CDR3 protein is CASSLIGTELLNTEAFF. For the CDR3, the DNA is TGCGCCAGCAGCTTAATAGGGACAGAACTCTTGAACACTGAAGCTTTCTTT.

DNA of the CDR3: TGTGCCAGCAACGGGGGAAAAGAGACCCAGTACTTC. Amino acids: CASNGGKETQYF. This chain links TRBV2 with TRBJ2-5; TRBD2 might be the D (6 bases). Trimming removed 7 bases at V and 3 bases at J, with 9 bases between. The length of the CDR3 is 12 residues. Per the germline V gene, CDR1 is SNHLY and CDR2 is FYNNEI.

V and J are TRBV7-6 and TRBJ1-1; D not resolved. V lost 4 bases and J lost 2, with 14 bases in between. Germline CDR1 and CDR2: SGHVS and FNYEAQ. The CDR3 runs 15 residues. The CDR3 bases are TGTGCCAGCAGCTCACTCACGGTAAAAAACACTGAAGCTTTCTTT. The encoded protein is CASSSLTVKNTEAFF.

This clone showed up just a few times. This rearrangement joins TRBV4-2 to TRBJ2-6; D ambiguous. CDR1 and CDR2 (germline): LGHNA, YNFKEQ. V gave up 0 bases and J gave up 0 bases, with 6 bases separating them. The CDR3 has 16 residues. CDR3 amino acids: CASSQDRSSGANVLTF. DNA for the CDR3: TGTGCCAGCAGCCAAGATAGGAGCTCTGGGGCCAACGTCCTGACTTTC.

The chain couples TRBV13 to TRBJ2-1, with 8 bases that match TRBD1. The CDR3 sequence is 17 residues long. The V gene end was trimmed by 5 bases and the J gene end by 3 bases; junction bases not matched to a gene: 12. CDR1 PRHDT and CDR2 FYEKMQ come from the germline V gene (reference sequence). CDR3 region: CASSRGVEGQGYNEQFF. CDR3 DNA sequence: TGTGCCAGCAGCAGGGGTGTTGAAGGACAGGGCTACAATGAGCAGTTCTTC.

This clone has just one count. The chain couples TRBV18 to TRBJ1-1, with TRBD1 matching 9 bases. Trimming took 6 bases from V and 4 from J; bases not matched to a gene: 6. Germline CDR1 reads KGHSH; CDR2 reads LQKENI. The CDR3 runs to 14 residues. The CDR3 sequence: CASSRDRESTEAFF. The CDR3 bases are TGTGCCAGCTCCAGGGACAGGGAGTCCACTGAAGCTTTCTTT.

The table lists this clone with a count of one. The V gene is TRBV30, the J gene TRBJ2-7; no clear D. This CDR3 has 17 amino acids. CDR1 is GTSNPN, CDR2 SVGIG, per germline (reference sequence). Trimming pared 4 bases from V and 1 base from J, leaving 23 bases between. The CDR3 nucleotides are TGTGCCTGGACGAGGTCCATACACGAGACTCTTTCCTACGAGCAGTACTTC. This encodes CAWTRSIHETLSYEQYF.

This clone was seen once. The J gene is TRBJ1-4, the V gene TRBV5-1; D possibly corresponds to TRBD1 (5 bases). Per the germline V gene, CDR1 is SGHRS and CDR2 is YFSETQ. The CDR3 loop spans 14 amino acids. V dropped 4 bases and J dropped 3 bases, with 10 bases sitting between them. The CDR3 DNA is TGCGCCAGCAGCGACCGGGGGGCTAATGAAAAACTGTTTTTT. Its translation: CASSDRGANEKLFF.

This clone has only a few counts. The V call is TRBV3-1 (or the pseudogene TRBV3-2), the J call TRBJ1-1, with 8 bases aligning to TRBD1. The CDR3 spans 16 residues. V was pared by 0 bases and J by 5 bases, with 8 bases of the junction left unmatched. Germline V gene data show CDR1 as LGHDT and CDR2 as YNNKEL (reference sequence). The CDR3 is CASSQDAGQVRTEAFF. CDR3 nucleotide sequence: TGTGCCAGCAGCCAAGATGCGGGACAGGTGAGAACTGAAGCTTTCTTT.

The rearrangement links TRBV9 to TRBJ1-1, with 7 positions matching TRBD1. Germline CDR1 and CDR2: SGDLS and YYNGEE. The CDR3 has 14 residues. V shed 2 bases and J 7 bases; nucleotides not matched to a gene: 8. The CDR3 DNA reads as TGTGCCAGCAGCGTGGAACACAGGGGTGGTGAAGCTTTCTTT. Translating it yields CASSVEHRGGEAFF.

The chain is built from TRBV7-9 and TRBJ1-2; D not resolved. CDR3 length: 12 amino acids. Trimming pared 1 base from V and 8 bases from J, leaving 8 bases between. Germline V gives CDR1 SEHNR, CDR2 FQNEAQ (reference sequence). The CDR3 reads CASSLGLGGYTF. The CDR3, as DNA: TGTGCCAGCAGCTTAGGACTTGGGGGCTACACCTTC.

CDR3 DNA: TGTGCCAGCAGCTTACTGTCCCGCCAGGGGGCCTACTATGGCTACACCTTC. Protein sequence: CASSLLSRQGAYYGYTF. The chain recombines TRBV7-9 with TRBJ1-2; 8 bases agree with TRBD1. With 2 bases clipped from V and 3 bases from J, the junction kept 11 bases outside the gene matches. Germline values: CDR1 SEHNR, CDR2 FQNEAQ (reference sequence). This CDR3 region has 17 residues.

The chain combines TRBV21-1 with TRBJ1-1. TRBV21-1 is classified as a pseudogene. This CDR3 spans 15 amino acids. Here the CDR3 reads CASSKSGGGYTEAFF. The CDR3 DNA reads TGTGCCAGCAGCAAAAGTGGCGGCGGATACACTGAAGCTTTCTTT.

V usage is TRBV5-1 and J usage is TRBJ2-5, with a tentative D call TRBD1 (8 bases). With 7 bases removed from V and 3 bases from J, the gap between germline ends came to 16 bases. The germline V gene encodes CDR1 SGHRS and CDR2 YFSETQ. The length of the CDR3 is 14 residues. CDR3 DNA sequence: TGCGCCAGCCACAGGGGGGGAAATGAAGAGACCCAGTACTTC. This codes for CASHRGGNEETQYF.

The CDR3 DNA reads TGTGCCAGCAGTTTCTTCGGGACAGGGGAAAGCTACACCTTC. The encoded protein is CASSFFGTGESYTF. The J gene is TRBJ1-2, the V gene TRBV27; 10 bases fit TRBD1. V lost 3 bases, J lost 9 bases, and 7 bases stayed unmatched. This CDR3 has 14 amino acids. The germline gives CDR1 MNHEY, CDR2 SMNVEV (reference sequence).